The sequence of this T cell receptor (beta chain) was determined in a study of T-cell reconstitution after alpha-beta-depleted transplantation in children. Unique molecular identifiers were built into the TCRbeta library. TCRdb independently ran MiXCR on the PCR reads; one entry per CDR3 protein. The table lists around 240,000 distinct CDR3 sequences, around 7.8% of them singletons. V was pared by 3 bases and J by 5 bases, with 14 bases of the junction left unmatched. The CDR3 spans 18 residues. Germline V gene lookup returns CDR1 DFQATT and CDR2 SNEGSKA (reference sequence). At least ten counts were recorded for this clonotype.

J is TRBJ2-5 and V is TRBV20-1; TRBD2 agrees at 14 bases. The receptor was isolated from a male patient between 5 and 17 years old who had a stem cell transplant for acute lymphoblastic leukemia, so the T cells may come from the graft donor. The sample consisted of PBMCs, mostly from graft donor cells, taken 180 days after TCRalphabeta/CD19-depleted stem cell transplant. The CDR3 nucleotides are TGCAGTGCTAGCCCCTTCCCGACGACTAGCGGGAGGGGGGAGACCCAGTACTTC. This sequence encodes CSASPFPTTSGRGETQYF.